The 15 T cell receptor beta chains given below trace back to one sample, sequenced in a study of T-cell memory formation after mild COVID-19. One entry per CDR3 protein, called by TCRdb with MiXCR from the 5' RACE reads. The table shows 150,000 or so distinct CDR3 sequences, with about 9.9% occurring only once. What was sequenced was PBMCs or a T cell subset sorted from them (not recorded which). All receptors derive from a man younger than 35 who had mild COVID-19 (a few samples of this study predate the infection). Cell type and time point are not known.

This clonotype came up a few times. The chain joins TRBV18 to TRBJ2-1; D may match TRBD1 or TRBD2 (5 bases each). Germline V gene sequence: CDR1 KGHSH, CDR2 LQKENI. The germline V and J ends were trimmed by 3 bases and 8 bases, with 14 bases remaining between them. CDR3 length: 14 amino acids. The DNA of the CDR3 is TGTGCCAGCTCACCGGGACGTAGCAGGCATGAGCAGTTCTTC. Residues: CASSPGRSRHEQFF.

This clonotype was seen a few times. The gene calls are TRBV5-1 and TRBJ1-6; no clear D. Trimming stripped 1 base from V and 1 base from J, with 15 bases between. This CDR3 contains 18 residues. Per the germline V gene, CDR1 is SGHRS and CDR2 is YFSETQ. CDR3 loop: CASSLLTPGGSYNSPLHF. CDR3 DNA sequence: TGCGCCAGCAGCTTGTTAACCCCCGGTGGGTCCTATAATTCACCCCTCCACTTT.

V gene TRBV5-1 combines with J gene TRBJ1-3, with D unclear. CDR1 and CDR2 (germline): SGHRS, YFSETQ. Trimming shortened V by 0 bases and J by 0 bases, and 10 bases separated the two germline ends. The CDR3 has 16 amino acids. This CDR3 reads CASSLVGLDSGNTIYF. The CDR3 DNA follows: TGCGCCAGCAGCTTGGTGGGTTTGGACTCTGGAAACACCATATATTTT.

The rearrangement joins TRBV28 to TRBJ1-5, with D hard to call. From germline, CDR1 is MDHEN and CDR2 SYDVKM. V lost 5 bases to trimming and J lost 7 bases, with 6 bases between them. The CDR3 sequence is 11 residues long. The CDR3 DNA follows: TGTGCCAGCAGTGAGGGACAGCCCCAGCATTTT. Its protein is CASSEGQPQHF.

This clonotype was observed a handful of times. V gene TRBV18 combines with J gene TRBJ2-1; D may be TRBD2 (5 bases). CDR3 length: 14 residues. The ends were cut back, 1 base at V and 7 bases at J, with 11 bases in the middle. CDR1 is KGHSH, CDR2 LQKENI, per germline. The CDR3 spells CASSPREGRNEQFF. CDR3 DNA: TGTGCCAGCTCACCACGAGAGGGTCGGAATGAGCAGTTCTTC.

This clonotype was seen a handful of times. The chain combines TRBV6-1 with TRBJ2-5, with 7 bases fitting TRBD1. Germline CDR1 reads MNHNS; CDR2 reads SASEGT. V lost 6 bases and J lost 3; bases outside the gene matches: 16. The CDR3 runs to 17 residues. The CDR3: CASRAILQGLGEETQYF. The CDR3 nucleotides are TGTGCCAGCAGAGCCATTTTACAGGGGCTTGGGGAAGAGACCCAGTACTTC.

There are a few counts of this clonotype. J is TRBJ1-2 and V is TRBV7-2; 7 nucleotides agree with TRBD1. Germline CDR1 SGHTA, CDR2 FQGNSA. The CDR3 is made up of 15 amino acids. The trim removed 5 bases at V and 7 bases at J, leaving 13 bases unmatched. The CDR3 sequence is CASSRGDSLGSGYTF. The CDR3 coding sequence is TGTGCCAGCAGCCGGGGGGACAGCTTAGGGAGTGGCTACACCTTC.

There are many counts of this clonotype. The CDR3 is CASSGTGGVNQPQHF. CDR3 DNA sequence: TGTGCCAGCAGCGGAACAGGGGGCGTCAATCAGCCCCAGCATTTT. The rearrangement links TRBV5-6 to TRBJ1-5; 9 nucleotides agree with TRBD1. The V gene's germline CDR1 is SGHDT and CDR2 YYEEEE. V was clipped by 4 bases and J by 3 bases; unmatched bases: 5. The length of the CDR3 is 15 residues.

This clonotype was observed many times. The V call is TRBV7-2, the J call TRBJ2-3; possibly TRBD1 for D (6 bases). The CDR3 covers 13 residues. Germline V gives CDR1 SGHTA, CDR2 FQGNSA. V gave up 2 bases and J gave up 7 bases, with 10 bases separating them. CDR3 sequence: CASSLQGMNTQYF. In nucleotides, the CDR3 is TGTGCCAGCAGCTTACAGGGGATGAATACGCAGTATTTT.

This clonotype showed up just a few times. The V and J genes are TRBV7-9 and TRBJ1-1; no firm D call. Germline assignment: CDR1 SEHNR and CDR2 FQNEAQ (reference sequence). CDR3 length: 11 amino acids. The germline V and J ends were trimmed by 6 bases and 6 bases, with 8 bases remaining between them. The DNA of the CDR3 is TGTGCCAGCAGTGAAAGTTCTGAAGCTTTCTTT. It yields the protein CASSESSEAFF.

This clonotype has only a few counts. The V and J genes are TRBV7-3 and TRBJ2-3; D not resolved. This CDR3 is 12 amino acids long. In germline, CDR1 is SGHTA, CDR2 FQGTGA. The V gene lost 1 base and the J gene lost 4 bases, with 3 bases spanning the gap. The CDR3 reads CASSLNPDTQYF. DNA for the CDR3: TGTGCCAGCAGCTTAAATCCAGATACGCAGTATTTT.

This clonotype was counted only a few times. The chain uses TRBV20-1 and TRBJ2-3, with D hard to call. Between the trimmed V and J ends, which lost 0 bases and 5 bases, there was a span of 9 bases. The CDR3 loop spans 13 amino acids. Germline CDR1 is DFQATT and CDR2 is SNEGSKA (reference sequence). In DNA form, the CDR3 reads TGCAGTGCTAGAGACCCCCGCGGAGATACGCAGTATTTT. Translating it yields CSARDPRGDTQYF.

V gene TRBV12-3 or TRBV12-4 combines with J gene TRBJ1-1; 8 bases map to TRBD1. V dropped 6 bases and J dropped 7; count of bases not matched to a gene: 7. The CDR3 contains 13 residues. The CDR3 here is CASRLQGEGEAFF. The CDR3 region has the DNA TGTGCCAGCAGACTACAGGGGGAAGGTGAAGCTTTCTTT.

The rearrangement joins TRBV6-1 to TRBJ2-3, with D perhaps TRBD1 (6 bases). CDR3 length: 15 residues. Germline CDR1 MNHNS, CDR2 SASEGT. V shed 6 bases and J shed 3 bases, with 16 bases lying between them. The CDR3 nucleotides read TGTGCCAGCAGGCTACAGGGCATGGGTACAGATACGCAGTATTTT. Its protein is CASRLQGMGTDTQYF.

This clonotype was seen a handful of times. The genes are TRBV4-1 and TRBJ2-3, with 10 bases lining up with TRBD2. V shed 3 bases, J shed 0 bases, and the junction held 3 bases outside the gene matches. Looked up from germline, CDR1 is MGHRA and CDR2 is YSYEKL. The CDR3 contains 16 residues. The CDR3 nucleotides are TGCGCCAGCAGCCACCTGGGACTAGCGAGCACAGATACGCAGTATTTT. Translation: CASSHLGLASTDTQYF.